This T cell receptor beta chain was found in a study of blood T cell repertoires in COVID-19 (dated by TCRdb to between 2020 and 2021). General notes on the study: Samples covering the acute and convalescent phases of COVID-19 were provided by collaborators in the United States, Italy and Spain. The material from the prospective study consisted of cDNA or gDNA derived from T cells, B-cell-depleted T cells, or PBMCs. Where available, HLA class I and class II types were taken from metadata supplied by the sample provider and were not determined by assay-based typing. Deeply sampled blood TCRbeta repertoires from subjects exposed to, actively infected with, or recovered from COVID-19 were included in the dataset. The samples were drawn from the first 160 participants of the ongoing ImmuneRACE study and from 1,254 subjects provided by 6 global collaborators. The repertoires were released in a freely available public database meant as a resource for research on the immune response to SARS-CoV-2. The sample metadata nearly always contained a de-identified subject ID, COVID-19 status, age in years and sex.

Overall study outcomes, separate from this receptor: Clinical and demographic metadata were provided uncurated, with the amount varying by source and participant.

CDR1 and CDR2 (LNHDA, SQIVND) derive from the germline V gene (reference sequence). Deletion took 5 bases off V and 10 bases off J, with a span of 17 bases between the germline ends. There are 14 amino acids in the CDR3, from cysteine to phenylalanine inclusive. The entry retains the CDR3 DNA only, 42 bases that are in frame from base 1. Whole blood was collected in K2EDTA tubes by collaborating institutions according to the institutions' own protocols. Collaborator samples were shipped for TCRbeta analysis as frozen whole blood, isolated PBMCs, or DNA extracted from either sample type. This clone has a handful of counts. What antigen it recognizes has not been identified. No base qualities exist here, and no much larger clone lies one base off it. TCRbeta CDR3 regions were amplified from genomic DNA using the immunoSEQ Assay, a bias-controlled multiplex PCR. In the source study's methods: Within the assay, amplification of reference gene primers was used to estimate how many nucleated cells each sample contained. To quantify the absolute abundance of each unique TCRbeta CDR3 rearrangement, sequence reads were collapsed and filtered. For each sample, productive Simpson clonality was calculated as the square root of Simpson's diversity index across productive rearrangements. What TCRdb holds here is the immuneACCESS table cut down to in-frame rearrangements. Part of the clones is not present; checked against another copy, under half of the missing clones reflect an unresolved V gene, and the others are unexplained. The V and J calls and the clone size are those of that table, but D and trimming were determined from the DNA. This sample lists hundreds of thousands of clones; just over 85% were detected once. The ten largest make up 1.4% of the sample.

Specimen: peripheral blood. This receptor was identified in a woman aged 25 to 39 with active or convalescent COVID-19. The chain is assembled from TRBV19 and TRBJ1-4, with a weak D call of TRBD1 (6 bases match). The CDR3 in this case is CASSDNRDIRKLFF. The bases are TGTGCCAGTAGTGACAACCGGGACATTCGAAAACTGTTTTTT.